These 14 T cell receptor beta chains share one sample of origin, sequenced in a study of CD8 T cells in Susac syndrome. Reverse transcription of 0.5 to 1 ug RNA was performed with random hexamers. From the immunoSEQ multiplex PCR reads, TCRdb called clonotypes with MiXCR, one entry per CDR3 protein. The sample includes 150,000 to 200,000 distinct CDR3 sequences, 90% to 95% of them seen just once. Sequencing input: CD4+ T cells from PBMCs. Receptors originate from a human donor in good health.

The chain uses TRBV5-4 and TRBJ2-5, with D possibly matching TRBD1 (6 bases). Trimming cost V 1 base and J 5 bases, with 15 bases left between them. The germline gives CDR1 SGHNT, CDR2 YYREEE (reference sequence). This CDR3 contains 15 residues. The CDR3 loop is CASSLIGGVGETQYF. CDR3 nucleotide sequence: TGTGCCAGCAGCTTGATAGGGGGAGTAGGGGAGACCCAGTACTTC.

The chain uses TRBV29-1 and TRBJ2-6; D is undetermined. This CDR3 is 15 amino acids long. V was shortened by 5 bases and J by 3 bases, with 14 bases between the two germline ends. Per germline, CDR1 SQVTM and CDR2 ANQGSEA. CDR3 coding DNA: TGCAGCGTTCCCCACTGGTTTTTTGGGGCCAACGTCCTGACTTTC. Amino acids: CSVPHWFFGANVLTF.

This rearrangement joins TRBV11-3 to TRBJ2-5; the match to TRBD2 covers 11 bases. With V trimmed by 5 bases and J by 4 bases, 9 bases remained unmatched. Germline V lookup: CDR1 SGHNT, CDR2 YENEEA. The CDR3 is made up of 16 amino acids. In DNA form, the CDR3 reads TGTGCCAGCAGCGTTGGGAGGCTAGCGGGGGGAGAGACCCAGTACTTC. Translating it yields CASSVGRLAGGETQYF.

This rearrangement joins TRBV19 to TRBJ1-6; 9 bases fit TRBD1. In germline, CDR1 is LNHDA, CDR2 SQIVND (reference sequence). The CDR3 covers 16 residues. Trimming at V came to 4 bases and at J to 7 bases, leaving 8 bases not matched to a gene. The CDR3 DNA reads TGTGCCAGTAGTAGGGGACAGGGAACAGGCAATTCACCCCTCCACTTT. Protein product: CASSRGQGTGNSPLHF.

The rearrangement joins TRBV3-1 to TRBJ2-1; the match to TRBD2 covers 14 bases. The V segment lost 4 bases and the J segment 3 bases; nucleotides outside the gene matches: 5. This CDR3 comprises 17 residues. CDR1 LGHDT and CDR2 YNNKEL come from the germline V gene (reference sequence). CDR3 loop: CASSRGLAGGLYNEQFF. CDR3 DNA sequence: TGTGCCAGCAGCCGCGGACTAGCGGGGGGTCTCTACAATGAGCAGTTCTTC.

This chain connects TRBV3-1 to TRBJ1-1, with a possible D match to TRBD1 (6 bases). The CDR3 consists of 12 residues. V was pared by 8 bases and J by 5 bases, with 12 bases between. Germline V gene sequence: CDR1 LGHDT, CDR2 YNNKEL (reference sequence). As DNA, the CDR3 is TGTGCCAGCGCAGGGGATCTGACTGAAGCTTTCTTT. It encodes CASAGDLTEAFF.

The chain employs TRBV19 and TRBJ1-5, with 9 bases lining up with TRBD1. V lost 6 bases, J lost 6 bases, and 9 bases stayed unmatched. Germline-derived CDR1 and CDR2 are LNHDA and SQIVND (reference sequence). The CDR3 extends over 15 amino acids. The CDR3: CASRGGQGRSQPQHF. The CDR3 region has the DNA TGTGCCAGTAGAGGTGGACAGGGGCGCAGTCAGCCCCAGCATTTT.

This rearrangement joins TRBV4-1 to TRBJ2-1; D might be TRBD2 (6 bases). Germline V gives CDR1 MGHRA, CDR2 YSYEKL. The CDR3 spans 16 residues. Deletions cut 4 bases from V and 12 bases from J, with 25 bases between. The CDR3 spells CASSLEGLWNGRGQFF. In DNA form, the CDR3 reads TGCGCCAGCAGCCTAGAGGGACTTTGGAACGGTCGGGGGCAGTTCTTC.

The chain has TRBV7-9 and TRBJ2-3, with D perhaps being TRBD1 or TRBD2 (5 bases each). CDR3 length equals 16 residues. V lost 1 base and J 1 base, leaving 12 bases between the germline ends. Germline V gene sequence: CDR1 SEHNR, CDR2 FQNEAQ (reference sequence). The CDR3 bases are TGTGCCAGCAGCTTAGATCCGGGACGGGGCACAGATACGCAGTATTTT. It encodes CASSLDPGRGTDTQYF. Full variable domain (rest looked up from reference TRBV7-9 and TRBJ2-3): DTGVSQNPRHKITKRGQNVTFRCDPISEHNRLYWYRQTLGQGPEFLTYFQNEAQLEKSRLLSDRFSAERPKGSFSTLEIQRTEQGDSAMYLCASSLDPGRGTDTQYFGPGTRLTVL.

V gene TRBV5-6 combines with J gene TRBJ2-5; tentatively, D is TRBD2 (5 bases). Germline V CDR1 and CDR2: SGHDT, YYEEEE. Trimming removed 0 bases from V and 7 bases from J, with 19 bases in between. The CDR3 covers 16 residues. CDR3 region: CASSLGPAPADLTQYF. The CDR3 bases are TGTGCCAGCAGCTTGGGTCCGGCGCCAGCGGATTTGACCCAGTACTTC.

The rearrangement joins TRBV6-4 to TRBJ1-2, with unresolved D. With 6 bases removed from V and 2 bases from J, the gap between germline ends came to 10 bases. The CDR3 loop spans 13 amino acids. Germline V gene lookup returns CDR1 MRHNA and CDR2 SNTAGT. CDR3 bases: TGTGCCAGCAGACCCGGACTGAACTATGGCTACACCTTC. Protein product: CASRPGLNYGYTF.

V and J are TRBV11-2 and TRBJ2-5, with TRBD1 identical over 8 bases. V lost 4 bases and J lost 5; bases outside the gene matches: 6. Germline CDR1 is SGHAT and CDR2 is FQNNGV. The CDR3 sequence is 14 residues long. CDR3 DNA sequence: TGTGCCAGCAGCTCGGGACAGGTACTGGAGACCCAGTACTTC. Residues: CASSSGQVLETQYF. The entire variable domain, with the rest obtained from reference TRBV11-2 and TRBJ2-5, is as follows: EAGVAQSPRYKIIEKRQSVAFWCNPISGHATLYWYQQILGQGPKLLIQFQNNGVVDDSQLPKDRFSAERLKGVDSTLKIQPAKLEDSAVYLCASSSGQVLETQYFGPGTRLLVL.

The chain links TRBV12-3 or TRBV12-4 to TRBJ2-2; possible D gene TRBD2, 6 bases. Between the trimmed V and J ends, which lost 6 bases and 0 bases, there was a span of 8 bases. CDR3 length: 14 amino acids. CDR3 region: CASSRGTNTGELFF. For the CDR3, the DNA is TGTGCCAGCAGCCGGGGGACGAACACCGGGGAGCTGTTTTTT.

CDR3 residues: CASRRRGPGTGQPQHF. CDR3 in DNA: TGCGCCAGCAGGCGAAGGGGCCCGGGAACGGGTCAGCCCCAGCATTTT. The chain recombines TRBV23-1 with TRBJ1-5; a weak D match, TRBD1 (5 bases). TRBV23-1 is an ORF, with its function uncertain. The CDR3 runs 16 residues. The germline V and J ends were trimmed by 6 bases and 6 bases, with 21 bases remaining between them.